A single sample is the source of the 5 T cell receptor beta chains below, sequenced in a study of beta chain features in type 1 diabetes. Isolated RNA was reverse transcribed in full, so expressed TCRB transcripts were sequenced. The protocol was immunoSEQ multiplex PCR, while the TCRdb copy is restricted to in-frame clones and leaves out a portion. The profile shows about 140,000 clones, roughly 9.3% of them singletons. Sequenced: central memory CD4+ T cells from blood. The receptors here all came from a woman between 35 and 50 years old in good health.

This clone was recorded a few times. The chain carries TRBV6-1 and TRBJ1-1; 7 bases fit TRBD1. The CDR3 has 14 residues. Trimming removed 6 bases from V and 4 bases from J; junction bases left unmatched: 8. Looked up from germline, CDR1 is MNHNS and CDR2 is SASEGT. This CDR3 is CASRVDRVVTEAFF. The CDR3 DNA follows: TGTGCCAGCAGGGTTGACAGGGTGGTCACTGAAGCTTTCTTT.

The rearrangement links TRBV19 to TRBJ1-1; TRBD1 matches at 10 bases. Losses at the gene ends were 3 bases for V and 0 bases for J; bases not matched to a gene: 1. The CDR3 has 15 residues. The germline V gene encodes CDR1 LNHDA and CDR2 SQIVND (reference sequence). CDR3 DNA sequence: TGTGCCAGTAGTATTGGGACAGGGGTGAACACTGAAGCTTTCTTT. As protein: CASSIGTGVNTEAFF.

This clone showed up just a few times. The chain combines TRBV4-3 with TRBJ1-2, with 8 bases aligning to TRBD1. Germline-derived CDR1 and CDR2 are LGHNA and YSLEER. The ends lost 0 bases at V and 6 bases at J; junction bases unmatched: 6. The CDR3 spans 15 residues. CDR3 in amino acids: CASSQDNRGGDGYTF. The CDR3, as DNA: TGCGCCAGCAGCCAAGATAACAGGGGGGGTGATGGCTACACCTTC.

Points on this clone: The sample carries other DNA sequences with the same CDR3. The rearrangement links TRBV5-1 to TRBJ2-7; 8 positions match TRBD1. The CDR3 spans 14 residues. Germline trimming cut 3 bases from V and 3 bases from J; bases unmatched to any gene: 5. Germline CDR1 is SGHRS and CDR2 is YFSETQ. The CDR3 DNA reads TGCGCCAGCAGCTCCCAGGGGGCGAGCTACGAGCAGTACTTC. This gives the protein CASSSQGASYEQYF. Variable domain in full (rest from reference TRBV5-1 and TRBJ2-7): KAGVTQTPRYLIKTRGQQVTLSCSPISGHRSVSWYQQTPGQGLQFLFEYFSETQRNKGNFPGRFSGRQFSNSRSEMNVSTLELGDSALYLCASSSQGASYEQYFGPGTRLTVT.

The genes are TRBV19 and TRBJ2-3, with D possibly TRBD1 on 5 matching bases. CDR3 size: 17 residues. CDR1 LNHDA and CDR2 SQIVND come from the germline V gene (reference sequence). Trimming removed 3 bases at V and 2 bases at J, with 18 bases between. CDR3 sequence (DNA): TGTGCCAGTAGTATTGAGTGGGGCCCCACGTACACAGATACGCAGTATTTT. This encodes CASSIEWGPTYTDTQYF.